This T cell receptor (beta chain) was recovered during a study of T cell changes during pregnancy in multiple sclerosis. The CDR3 runs 15 residues. Germline CDR1 is SGHTA and CDR2 is FQGTGA. Trimming took 2 bases from V and 4 from J; bases not matched to a gene: 7. TCRdb's table, derived via immunoSEQ multiplex PCR, lists solely in-frame clones and lacks some. The repertoire has tens of thousands of clones, roughly 96% of them found once; the top ten carry roughly 1.1%. Source: peripheral blood, taken in the second trimester of pregnancy. This receptor was taken from a female donor with multiple sclerosis, enrolled in a pregnancy study. J is TRBJ2-7 and V is TRBV7-3; the match to TRBD1 covers 8 bases. The CDR3 DNA sequence: TGTGCCAGCAGCTTATCTGGACAGGGACCTTACGAGCAGTACTTC. As protein: CASSLSGQGPYEQYF.